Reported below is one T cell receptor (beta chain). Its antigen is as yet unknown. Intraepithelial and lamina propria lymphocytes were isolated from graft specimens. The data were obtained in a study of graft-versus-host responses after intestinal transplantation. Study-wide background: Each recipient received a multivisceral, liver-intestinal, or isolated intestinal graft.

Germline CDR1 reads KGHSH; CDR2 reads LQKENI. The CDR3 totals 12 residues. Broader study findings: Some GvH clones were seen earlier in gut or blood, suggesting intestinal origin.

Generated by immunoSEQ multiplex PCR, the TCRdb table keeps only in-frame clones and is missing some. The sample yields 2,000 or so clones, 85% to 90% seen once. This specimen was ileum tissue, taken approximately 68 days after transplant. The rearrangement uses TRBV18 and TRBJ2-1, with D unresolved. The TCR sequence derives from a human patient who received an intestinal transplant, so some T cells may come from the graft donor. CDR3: CESGFPYNEQFF. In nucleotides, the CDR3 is TGTGAGTCCGGATTCCCCTACAATGAGCAGTTCTTC.